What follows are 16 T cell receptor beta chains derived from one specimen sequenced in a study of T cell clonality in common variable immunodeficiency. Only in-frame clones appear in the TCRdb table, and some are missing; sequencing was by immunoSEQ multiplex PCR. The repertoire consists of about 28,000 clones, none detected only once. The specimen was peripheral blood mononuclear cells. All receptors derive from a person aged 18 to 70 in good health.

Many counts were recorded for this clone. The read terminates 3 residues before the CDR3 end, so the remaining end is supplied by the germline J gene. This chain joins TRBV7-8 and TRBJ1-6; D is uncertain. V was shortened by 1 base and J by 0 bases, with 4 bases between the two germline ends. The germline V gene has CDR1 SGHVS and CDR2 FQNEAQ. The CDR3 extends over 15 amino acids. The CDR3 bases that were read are TGTGCCAGCAGCTTAGGTAGCTCCTATAATTCACCC. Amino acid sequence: CASSLGSSYNSP. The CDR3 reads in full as CASSLGSSYNSPLHF.

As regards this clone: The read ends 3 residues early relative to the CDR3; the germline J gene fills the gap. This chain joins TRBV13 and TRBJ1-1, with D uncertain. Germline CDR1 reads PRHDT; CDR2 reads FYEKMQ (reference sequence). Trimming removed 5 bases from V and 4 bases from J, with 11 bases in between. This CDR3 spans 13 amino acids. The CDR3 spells CASSPPPGTEAFF. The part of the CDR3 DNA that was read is TGTGCCAGCAGCCCCCCGCCGGGCACTGAA.

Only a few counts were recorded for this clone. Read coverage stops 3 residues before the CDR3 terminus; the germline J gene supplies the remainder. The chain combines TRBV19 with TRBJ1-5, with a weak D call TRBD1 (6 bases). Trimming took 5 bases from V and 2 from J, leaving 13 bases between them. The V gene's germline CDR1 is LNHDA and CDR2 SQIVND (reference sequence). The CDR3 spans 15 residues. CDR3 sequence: CASSAEGGGNQPQHF. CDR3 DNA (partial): TGTGCCAGTAGTGCGGAGGGGGGGGGCAATCAGCCC.

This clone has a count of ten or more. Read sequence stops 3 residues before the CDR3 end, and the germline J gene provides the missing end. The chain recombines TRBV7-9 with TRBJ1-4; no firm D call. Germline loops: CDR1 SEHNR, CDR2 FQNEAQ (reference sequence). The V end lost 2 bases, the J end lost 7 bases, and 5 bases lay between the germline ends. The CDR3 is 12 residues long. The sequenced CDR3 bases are TGTGCCAGCAGCTTATTCGGTGAAAAA. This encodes CASSLFGEK. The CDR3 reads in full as CASSLFGEKLFF.

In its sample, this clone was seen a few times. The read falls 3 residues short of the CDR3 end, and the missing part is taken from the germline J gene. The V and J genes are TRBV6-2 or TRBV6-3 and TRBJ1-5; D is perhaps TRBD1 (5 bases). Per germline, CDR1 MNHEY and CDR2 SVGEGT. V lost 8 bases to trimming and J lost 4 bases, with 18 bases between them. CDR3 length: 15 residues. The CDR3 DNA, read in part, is TGTGCCAGCTCCCCAGGGTATGTCTTGAATCAGCCC. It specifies CASSPGYVLNQP. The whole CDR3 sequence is CASSPGYVLNQPQHF.

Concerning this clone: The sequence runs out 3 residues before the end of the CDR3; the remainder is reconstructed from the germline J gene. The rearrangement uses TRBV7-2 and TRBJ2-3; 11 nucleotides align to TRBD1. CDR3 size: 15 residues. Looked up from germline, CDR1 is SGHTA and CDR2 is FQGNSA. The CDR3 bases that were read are TGTGCCAGCAGCTTCGGGACAGGGGGGGGTGAGACG. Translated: CASSFGTGGGET. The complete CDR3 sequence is CASSFGTGGGETQYF.

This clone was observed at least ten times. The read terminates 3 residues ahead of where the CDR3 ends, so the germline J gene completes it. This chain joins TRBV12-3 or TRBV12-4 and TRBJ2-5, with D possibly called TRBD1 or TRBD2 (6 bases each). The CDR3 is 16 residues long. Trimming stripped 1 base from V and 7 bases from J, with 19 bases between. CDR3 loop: CASSLGLGPGGGTQYF. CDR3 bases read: TGTGCCAGCAGTTTAGGACTGGGACCCGGAGGGGGGACC.

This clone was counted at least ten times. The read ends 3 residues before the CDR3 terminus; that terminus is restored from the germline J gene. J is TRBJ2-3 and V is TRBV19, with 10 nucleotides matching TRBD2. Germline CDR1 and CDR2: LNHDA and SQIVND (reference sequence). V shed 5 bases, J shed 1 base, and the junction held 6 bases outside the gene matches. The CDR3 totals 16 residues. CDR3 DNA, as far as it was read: TGTGCCAGTAGTTCTCAGCGGGGGGGACGCACAGATACG. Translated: CASSSQRGGRTDT. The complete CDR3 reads CASSSQRGGRTDTQYF.

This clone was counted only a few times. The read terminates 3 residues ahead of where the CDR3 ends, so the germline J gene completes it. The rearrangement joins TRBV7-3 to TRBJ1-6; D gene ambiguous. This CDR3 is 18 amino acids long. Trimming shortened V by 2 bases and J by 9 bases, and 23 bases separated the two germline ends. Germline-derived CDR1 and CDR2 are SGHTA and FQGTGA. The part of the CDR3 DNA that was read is TGTGCCAGCAGCTTACGGGGTGGGGTGGGGTCCGCCGGTTCACCC. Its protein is CASSLRGGVGSAGSP. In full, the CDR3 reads CASSLRGGVGSAGSPLHF. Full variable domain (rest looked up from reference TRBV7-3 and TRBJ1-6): GAGVSQTPSNKVTEKGKYVELRCDPISGHTALYWYRQSLGQGPEFLIYFQGTGAADDSGLPNDRFFAVRPEGSVSTLKIQRTERGDSAVYLCASSLRGGVGSAGSPLHFGNGTRLTVT.

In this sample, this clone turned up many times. CDR3 loop: CASSSLNTGELFF. The part of the CDR3 DNA that was read is TGCGCCAGCAGCTCTCTGAACACCGGGGAG. The J gene is TRBJ2-2, the V gene TRBV5-1; D not certain. The read terminates 3 residues ahead of where the CDR3 ends, so the germline J gene completes it. The CDR3 length is 13 residues. V was shortened by 3 bases and J by 1 base, with 4 bases between the two germline ends. The germline V gene encodes CDR1 SGHRS and CDR2 YFSETQ.

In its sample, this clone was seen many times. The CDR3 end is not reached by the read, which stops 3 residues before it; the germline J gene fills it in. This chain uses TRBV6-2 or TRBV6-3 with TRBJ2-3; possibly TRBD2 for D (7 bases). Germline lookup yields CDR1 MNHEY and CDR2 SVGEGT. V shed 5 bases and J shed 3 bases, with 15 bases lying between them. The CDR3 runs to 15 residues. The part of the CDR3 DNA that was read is TGTGCCAGCAGTACTTCTAGGGGGGGAACAGATACG. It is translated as CASSTSRGGTDT. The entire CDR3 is CASSTSRGGTDTQYF.

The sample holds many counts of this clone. CDR3 sequence reads: CASRGHENTGELFF. CDR3 DNA, as far as it was read: TGTGCCAGTAGAGGGCATGAGAACACCGGGGAG. The genes are TRBV19 and TRBJ2-2; unclear D gene. The read ends 3 residues early relative to the CDR3; the germline J gene fills the gap. CDR3 size: 14 residues. V lost 6 bases and J lost 1, with 9 bases in between. Germline V lookup: CDR1 LNHDA, CDR2 SQIVND (reference sequence). Based on the CDR3 plus reference TRBV19 and TRBJ2-2, the full variable domain is DGGITQSPKYLFRKEGQNVTLSCEQNLNHDAMYWYRQDPGQGLRLIYYSQIVNDFQKGDIAEGYSVSREKKESFPLTVTSAQKNPTAFYLCASRGHENTGELFFGEGSRLTVL.

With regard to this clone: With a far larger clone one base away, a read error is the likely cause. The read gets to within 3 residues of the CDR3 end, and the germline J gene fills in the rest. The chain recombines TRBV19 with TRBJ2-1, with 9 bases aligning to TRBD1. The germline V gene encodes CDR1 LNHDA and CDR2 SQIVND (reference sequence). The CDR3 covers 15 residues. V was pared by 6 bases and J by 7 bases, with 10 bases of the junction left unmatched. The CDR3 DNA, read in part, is TGTGCCAGTAGCCGAGGACAGGGGATTGCAAATGAG. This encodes CASSRGQGIANE. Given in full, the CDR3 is CASSRGQGIANEQFF.

The CDR3 here is CASSLVLSGGYEQYF. The covered CDR3 bases are TGTGCCAGCAGCTTAGTTCTTAGCGGGGGATACGAG. The chain employs TRBV11-1 and TRBJ2-7, with 9 bases aligning to TRBD2. The read finishes 3 residues shy of the CDR3 end, and the germline J gene is used to complete it. Germline V gene lookup returns CDR1 SGHAT and CDR2 FQDESV (reference sequence). The CDR3 sequence is 15 residues long. With 1 base clipped from V and 4 bases from J, the junction kept 5 bases outside the gene matches.

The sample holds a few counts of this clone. This CDR3 reads CASSGPGTGARNYGYTF. The sequenced CDR3 bases are TGTGCCAGCAGCGGTCCCGGGACAGGGGCCCGTAACTATGGC. This chain connects TRBV2 to TRBJ1-2; 10 nucleotides line up with TRBD1. The sequence runs out 3 residues before the end of the CDR3; the remainder is reconstructed from the germline J gene. Per germline, CDR1 SNHLY and CDR2 FYNNEI. Losses at the gene ends were 6 bases for V and 1 base for J; bases not matched to a gene: 11. The CDR3 is 17 amino acids.

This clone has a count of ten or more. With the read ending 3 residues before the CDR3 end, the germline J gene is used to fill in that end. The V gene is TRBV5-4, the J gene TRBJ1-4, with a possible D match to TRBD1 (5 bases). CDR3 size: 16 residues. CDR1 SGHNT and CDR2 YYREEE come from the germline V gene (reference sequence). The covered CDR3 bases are TGTGCCAGCAGCTTCGCAGGGCAAGCCCGAGGTTCACCA. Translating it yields CASSFAGQARGSP. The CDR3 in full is CASSFAGQARGSPLFF.